Below are 15 T cell receptor beta chains sequenced from a single sample in a study of T-cell memory formation after mild COVID-19. TCRdb re-derived calls from the 5' RACE reads in MiXCR, one entry per CDR3 protein. The repertoire consists of roughly 350,000 distinct CDR3 sequences, with over 20% occurring once and the leading ten covering approximately 13%. The sample was PBMCs or a T cell subset sorted from them (not recorded which). The receptor source for this set is an adult woman who had mild COVID-19 (a few samples of this study predate the infection). Cell type and time point are not known.

This rearrangement joins TRBV4-1 to TRBJ1-1; no clear D. V dropped 3 bases and J dropped 1 base, with 12 bases sitting between them. The germline V gene has CDR1 MGHRA and CDR2 YSYEKL. CDR3 size: 15 residues. The CDR3 is CASSHPNVGNTEAFF. The CDR3, as DNA: TGCGCCAGCAGCCACCCTAATGTCGGGAACACTGAAGCTTTCTTT.

The chain joins TRBV7-7 to TRBJ1-1; no reliable D call. Germline V gene lookup returns CDR1 SSHAT and CDR2 FNYEAQ (reference sequence). Trimming took off 1 base at V and 4 bases at J, with 10 bases between the two ends. The CDR3 sequence is 14 residues long. CDR3 in DNA: TGTGCCAGCAGCTTAGATATGGGGAGCACTGAAGCTTTCTTT. As protein: CASSLDMGSTEAFF.

The genes are TRBV7-2 and TRBJ2-7; D possibly corresponds to TRBD2 (5 bases). The ends were cut back, 5 bases at V and 0 bases at J, with 14 bases in the middle. CDR1 and CDR2 (germline): SGHTA, FQGNSA. The CDR3 spans 15 residues. The CDR3 DNA reads TGTGCCAGCAGCGTCAGCGGAGCTAGCTCCTACGAGCAGTACTTC. Residues: CASSVSGASSYEQYF.

CDR3 nucleotide sequence: TGTGCCAGCAGTTCTTGGACTAGCGGCGACCAAGAGACCCAGTACTTC. Its translation: CASSSWTSGDQETQYF. The gene calls are TRBV6-5 and TRBJ2-5; 10 bases agree with TRBD2. In germline, CDR1 is MNHEY, CDR2 SVGAGI. Trimming at V came to 4 bases and at J to 0 bases, leaving 5 bases not matched to a gene. This CDR3 has 16 residues.

The chain links TRBV5-1 to TRBJ2-5; TRBD1 or TRBD2 may be the D gene (5 bases each). Trimming stripped 3 bases from V and 1 base from J, with 7 bases between. CDR3 length: 13 residues. Germline assignment: CDR1 SGHRS and CDR2 YFSETQ. CDR3 loop: CASSWGSQETQYF. CDR3 nucleotides: TGCGCCAGCAGCTGGGGGAGCCAAGAGACCCAGTACTTC.

The rearrangement uses TRBV6-5 and TRBJ2-1, with 10 bases fitting TRBD1. Germline V gene lookup returns CDR1 MNHEY and CDR2 SVGAGI. The CDR3 spans 15 residues. The ends lost 10 bases at V and 4 bases at J; junction bases unmatched: 10. The CDR3 region has the DNA TGTGCCACCGGCCTAGACAGGGGGCCTTACAATGAGCAGTTCTTC. Amino acid sequence: CATGLDRGPYNEQFF.

The CDR3 sequence is CASSPSGGRLDTQYF. In nucleotides, the CDR3 is TGTGCCAGCAGTCCTAGCGGGGGTCGCCTCGATACGCAGTATTTT. The rearrangement joins TRBV12-3 or TRBV12-4 to TRBJ2-3, with 10 bases aligning to TRBD2. The CDR3 covers 15 residues. V dropped 5 bases and J dropped 6; count of bases not matched to a gene: 8.

In this sample, this clonotype turned up a few times. V usage is TRBV7-2 and J usage is TRBJ2-3; no reliable D call. The CDR3 is 16 residues long. V shed 1 base and J shed 2 bases, with 13 bases lying between them. Germline V gene data show CDR1 as SGHTA and CDR2 as FQGNSA. The CDR3 here is CASSLVSSRTTDTQYF. The CDR3 coding sequence is TGTGCCAGCAGCTTAGTCAGTAGCCGCACCACAGATACGCAGTATTTT.

This clonotype was seen once. One junction end disagrees with the germline gene, perhaps due to a read error. The chain couples TRBV9 to TRBJ2-7, with 7 bases identical to TRBD2. CDR1 is SGDLS and CDR2 is YYNGEE in the germline V gene. The CDR3 is made up of 15 amino acids. The CDR3: CASSLSGTASDEQYF. The CDR3 DNA sequence: TGTGCCAGCAGCTTAAGCGGGACCGCCTCCGACGAGCAGTACTTC. The variable domain in full, completed from reference TRBV9 and TRBJ2-7, reads DSGVTQTPKHLITATGQRVTLRCSPRSGDLSVYWYQQSLDQGLQFLIQYYNGEERAKGNILERFSAQQFPDLHSELNLSSLELGDSALYFCASSLSGTASDEQYFGPGTRLTVT.

The rearrangement uses TRBV4-3 and TRBJ2-3; tentatively, D is TRBD1 (5 bases). In germline, CDR1 is LGHNA, CDR2 YSLEER. V shed 0 bases and J shed 6 bases, with 19 bases lying between them. The CDR3 totals 17 residues. CDR3 bases: TGCGCCAGCAGCCAAGACGGCGTGTCCCCCAGGGCCGATACGCAGTATTTT. Protein: CASSQDGVSPRADTQYF.

As to this clonotype: The germline gene is not matched at one end of the junction; a read error may be the cause. The rearrangement uses TRBV4-1 and TRBJ2-1, with D possibly being TRBD1 or TRBD2 (5 bases each). This CDR3 has 16 residues. Germline V gives CDR1 MGHRA, CDR2 YSYEKL. CDR3 loop: CASSQEPLLYRDGEIF. The CDR3 region has the DNA TGCGCCAGCAGCCAAGAACCCCTCCTCTACCGGGACGGCGAGATCTTC.

Only a few counts were recorded for this clonotype. This chain joins TRBV5-6 and TRBJ2-6; D remains ambiguous. The CDR3 has 17 residues. Trimming removed 1 base at V and 0 bases at J, with 11 bases between. In germline, CDR1 is SGHDT, CDR2 YYEEEE. CDR3 sequence reads: CASSLKPASSGANVLTF. The DNA of the CDR3 is TGTGCCAGCAGCTTGAAACCGGCGAGCTCTGGGGCCAACGTCCTGACTTTC.

The chain links TRBV3-1 to TRBJ2-1, with a tentative D call TRBD2 (7 bases). CDR1 and CDR2 from the germline V gene are LGHDT and YNNKEL (reference sequence). The CDR3 contains 18 residues. V was clipped by 3 bases and J by 0 bases, with 18 bases between them. The CDR3 nucleotides are TGTGCCAGCAGCCAGCCGGGGGGCAGACCAAGCTCCTACAATGAGCAGTTCTTC. Amino acid sequence: CASSQPGGRPSSYNEQFF.

The CDR3 loop reads CASSIGDPLEQYF. The CDR3, as DNA: TGTGCCAGCAGCATCGGGGACCCTCTCGAGCAGTACTTC. This chain uses TRBV21-1 with TRBJ2-7; TRBD2 reflects the table's D call only, with no check against the DNA. TRBV21-1 is a documented pseudogene. The CDR3 loop spans 13 amino acids.

This clonotype was counted ten times or more. The rearrangement joins TRBV7-9 to TRBJ2-1; TRBD1 matches 7 bases. The CDR3 length is 13 residues. V was pared by 6 bases and J by 4 bases, with 3 bases of the junction left unmatched. Germline V CDR1 and CDR2: SEHNR, FQNEAQ (reference sequence). Here the CDR3 DNA reads TGTGCCAGCAGATCGACAGGGTACAATGAGCAGTTCTTC. It codes for CASRSTGYNEQFF. Full variable domain (missing parts from reference TRBV7-9 and TRBJ2-1): DTGVSQNPRHKITKRGQNVTFRCDPISEHNRLYWYRQTLGQGPEFLTYFQNEAQLEKSRLLSDRFSAERPKGSFSTLEIQRTEQGDSAMYLCASRSTGYNEQFFGPGTRLTVL.